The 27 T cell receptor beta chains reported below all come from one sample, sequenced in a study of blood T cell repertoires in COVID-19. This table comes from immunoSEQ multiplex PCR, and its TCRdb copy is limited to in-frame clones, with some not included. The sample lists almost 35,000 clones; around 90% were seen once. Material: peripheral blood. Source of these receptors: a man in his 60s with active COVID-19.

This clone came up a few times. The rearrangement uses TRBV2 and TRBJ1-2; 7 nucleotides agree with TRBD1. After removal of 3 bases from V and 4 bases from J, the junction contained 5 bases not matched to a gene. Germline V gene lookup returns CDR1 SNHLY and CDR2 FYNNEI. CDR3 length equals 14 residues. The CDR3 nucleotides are TGTGCCAGCAGTGACGGCAGGGGGACCTATGGCTACACCTTC. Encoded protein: CASSDGRGTYGYTF.

CDR3 sequence reads: CAISSGMRTDTQYF. The CDR3 DNA reads as TGTGCCATCTCTAGCGGGATGAGGACAGATACGCAGTATTTT. The chain employs TRBV10-3 and TRBJ2-3; TRBD2 agrees at 9 bases. The CDR3 has 14 residues. Germline V gene data show CDR1 as ENHRY and CDR2 as SYGVKD. V was clipped by 8 bases and J by 3 bases; unmatched bases: 6.

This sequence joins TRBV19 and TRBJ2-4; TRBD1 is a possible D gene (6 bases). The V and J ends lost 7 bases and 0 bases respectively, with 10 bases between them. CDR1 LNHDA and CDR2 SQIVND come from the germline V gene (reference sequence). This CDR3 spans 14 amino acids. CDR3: CASNDRLAKNIQYF. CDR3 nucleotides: TGTGCCAGTAACGACAGGTTAGCCAAAAACATTCAGTACTTC.

The CDR3: CASSPYGLAGAIETQYF. The CDR3, as DNA: TGTGCCAGCTCACCTTACGGACTAGCGGGCGCAATCGAGACCCAGTACTTC. The rearrangement uses TRBV18 and TRBJ2-5, with 11 bases identical to TRBD2. The trim removed 3 bases at V and 5 bases at J, leaving 11 bases unmatched. Germline V lookup: CDR1 KGHSH, CDR2 LQKENI. This CDR3 is 17 amino acids long.

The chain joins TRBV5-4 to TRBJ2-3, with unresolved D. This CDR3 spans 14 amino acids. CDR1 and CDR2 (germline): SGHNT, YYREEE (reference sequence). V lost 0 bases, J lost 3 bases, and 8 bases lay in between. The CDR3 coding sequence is TGTGCCAGCAGCTTGGCCGTCGGGACAGATACGCAGTATTTT. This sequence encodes CASSLAVGTDTQYF.

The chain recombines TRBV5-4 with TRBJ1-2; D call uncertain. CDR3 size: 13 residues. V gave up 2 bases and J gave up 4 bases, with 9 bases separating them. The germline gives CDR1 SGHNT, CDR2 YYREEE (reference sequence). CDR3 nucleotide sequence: TGTGCCAGCAGCTTAAAGGGAGCCTATGGCTACACCTTC. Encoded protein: CASSLKGAYGYTF.

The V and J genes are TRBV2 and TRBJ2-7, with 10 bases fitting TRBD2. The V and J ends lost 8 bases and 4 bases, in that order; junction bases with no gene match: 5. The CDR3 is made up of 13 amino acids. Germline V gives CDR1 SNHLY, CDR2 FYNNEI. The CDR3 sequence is CASASGRGYEQYF. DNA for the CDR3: TGTGCCAGCGCTAGCGGGAGAGGGTACGAGCAGTACTTC.

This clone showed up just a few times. The CDR3 is CASSLAGGRSGNEQYF. The CDR3 nucleotides are TGTGCCAGCAGCTTGGCGGGCGGGCGGAGCGGGAACGAGCAGTACTTC. This sequence joins TRBV5-4 and TRBJ2-7, with 7 bases lining up with TRBD2. The V gene end was trimmed by 0 bases and the J gene end by 5 bases; junction bases not matched to a gene: 11. Germline CDR1 reads SGHNT; CDR2 reads YYREEE (reference sequence). This CDR3 region has 16 residues.

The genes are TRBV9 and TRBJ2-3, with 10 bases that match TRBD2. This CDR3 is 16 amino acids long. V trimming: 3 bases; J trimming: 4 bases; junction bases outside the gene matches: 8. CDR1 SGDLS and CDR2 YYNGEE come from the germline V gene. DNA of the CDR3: TGTGCCAGCAGCGGACTAACTAGCGGGACCGCAGATACGCAGTATTTT. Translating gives CASSGLTSGTADTQYF.

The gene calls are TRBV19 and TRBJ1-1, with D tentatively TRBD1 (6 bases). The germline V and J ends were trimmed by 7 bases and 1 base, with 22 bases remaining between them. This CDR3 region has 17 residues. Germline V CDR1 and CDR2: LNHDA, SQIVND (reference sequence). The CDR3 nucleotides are TGTGCCAGTACCCCAGACAGGACCCCGCGAGGGAACACTGAAGCTTTCTTT. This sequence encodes CASTPDRTPRGNTEAFF.

The CDR3 DNA reads as TGCGCCAGCAGTCCGACCGGACAGGGAATTTCCTACGAGCAGTACTTC. Translated: CASSPTGQGISYEQYF. The chain carries TRBV5-1 and TRBJ2-7, with 8 nucleotides matching TRBD1. Trimming removed 5 bases from V and 1 base from J; junction bases left unmatched: 11. Germline V gene sequence: CDR1 SGHRS, CDR2 YFSETQ. The CDR3 consists of 16 residues.

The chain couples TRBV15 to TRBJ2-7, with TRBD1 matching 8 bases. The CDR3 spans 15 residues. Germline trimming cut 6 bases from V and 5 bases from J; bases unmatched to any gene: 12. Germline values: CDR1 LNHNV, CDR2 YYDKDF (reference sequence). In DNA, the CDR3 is TGTGCCACCAGACGAGACCGACAGGGGAGCAACGAGCAGTACTTC. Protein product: CATRRDRQGSNEQYF.

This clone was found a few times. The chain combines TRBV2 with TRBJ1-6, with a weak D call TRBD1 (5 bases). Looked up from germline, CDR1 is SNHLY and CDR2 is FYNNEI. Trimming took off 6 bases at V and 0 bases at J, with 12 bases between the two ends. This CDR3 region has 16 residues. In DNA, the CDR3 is TGTGCCAGCAGGGAGGGGCGGCCCTCCTATAATTCACCCCTCCACTTT. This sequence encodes CASREGRPSYNSPLHF.

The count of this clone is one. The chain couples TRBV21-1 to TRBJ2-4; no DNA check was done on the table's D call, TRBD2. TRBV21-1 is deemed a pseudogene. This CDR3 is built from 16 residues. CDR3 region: CASSTREGGSKNIQYF. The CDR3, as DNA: TGTGCCAGCAGCACACGGGAGGGCGGGTCCAAAAACATTCAGTACTTC.

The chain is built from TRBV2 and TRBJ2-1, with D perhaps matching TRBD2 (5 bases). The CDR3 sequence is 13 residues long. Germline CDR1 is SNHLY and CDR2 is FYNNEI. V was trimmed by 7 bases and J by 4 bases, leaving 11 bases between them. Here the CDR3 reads CASNGNPYNEQFF. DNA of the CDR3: TGTGCCAGCAACGGGAATCCATACAATGAGCAGTTCTTC. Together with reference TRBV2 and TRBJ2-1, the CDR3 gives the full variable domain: EPEVTQTPSHQVTQMGQEVILRCVPISNHLYFYWYRQILGQKVEFLVSFYNNEISEKSEIFDDQFSVERPDGSNFTLKIRSTKLEDSAMYFCASNGNPYNEQFFGPGTRLTVL.

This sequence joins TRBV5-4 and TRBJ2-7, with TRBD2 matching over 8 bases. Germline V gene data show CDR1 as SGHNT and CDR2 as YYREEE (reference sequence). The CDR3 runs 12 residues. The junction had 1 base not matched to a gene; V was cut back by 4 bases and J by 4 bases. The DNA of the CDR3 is TGTGCCAGCAGCACTAGCGGATACGAGCAGTACTTC. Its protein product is CASSTSGYEQYF.

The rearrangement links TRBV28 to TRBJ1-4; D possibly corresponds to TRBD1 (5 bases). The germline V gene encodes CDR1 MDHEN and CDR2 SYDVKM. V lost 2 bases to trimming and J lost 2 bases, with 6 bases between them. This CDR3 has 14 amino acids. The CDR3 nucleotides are TGTGCCAGCAGTTTACGGGGGACTAATGAAAAACTGTTTTTT. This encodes CASSLRGTNEKLFF.

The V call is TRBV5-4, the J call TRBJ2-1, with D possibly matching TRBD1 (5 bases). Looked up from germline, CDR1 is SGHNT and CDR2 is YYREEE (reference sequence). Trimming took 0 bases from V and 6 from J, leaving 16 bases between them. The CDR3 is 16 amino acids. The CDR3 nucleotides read TGTGCCAGCAGCTTGGATGGAGTAGGGGTAGGCAATGAGCAGTTCTTC. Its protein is CASSLDGVGVGNEQFF.

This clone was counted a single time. CDR3 DNA sequence: TGTGCCAGCAGCTCCCGCCACGGGGTCACTGAAGCTTTCTTT. Encoded protein: CASSSRHGVTEAFF. The chain has TRBV9 and TRBJ1-1, with D unresolved. The germline CDR1 and CDR2 sequences are SGDLS and YYNGEE. The V and J ends lost 4 bases and 4 bases respectively, with 14 bases between them. The CDR3 runs 14 residues.

CDR3 nucleotide sequence: TGTGCCAGCAGTTTGGGCACCAGAAAAGGTGGCTACACCTTC. The encoded protein is CASSLGTRKGGYTF. The chain combines TRBV28 with TRBJ1-2; D is ambiguous. V was cut by 3 bases and J by 7 bases, with 15 bases left in between. Germline CDR1 is MDHEN and CDR2 is SYDVKM. The CDR3 runs 14 residues.

The CDR3 loop is CASSLGVPWLGQGAFDQPQHF. Written as DNA, the CDR3 is TGTGCCAGCAGCTTAGGGGTTCCTTGGTTGGGACAGGGGGCGTTCGATCAGCCCCAGCATTTT. The chain couples TRBV7-8 to TRBJ1-5; 12 bases map to TRBD1. V lost 1 base and J lost 5; bases outside the gene matches: 18. The CDR3 totals 21 residues. Looked up from germline, CDR1 is SGHVS and CDR2 is FQNEAQ.

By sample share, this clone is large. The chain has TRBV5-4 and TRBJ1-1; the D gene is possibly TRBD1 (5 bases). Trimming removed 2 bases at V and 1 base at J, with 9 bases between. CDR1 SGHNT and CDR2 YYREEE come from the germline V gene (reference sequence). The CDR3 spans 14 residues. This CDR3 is CASSFWGGNTEAFF. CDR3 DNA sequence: TGTGCCAGCAGCTTCTGGGGCGGGAACACTGAAGCTTTCTTT.

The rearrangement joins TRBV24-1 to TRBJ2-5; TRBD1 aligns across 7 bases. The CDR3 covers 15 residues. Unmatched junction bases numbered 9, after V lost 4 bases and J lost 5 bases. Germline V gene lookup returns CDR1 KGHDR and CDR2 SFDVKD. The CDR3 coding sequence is TGTGCCACCAGTGAACGGACAGGTCTGGGTGAGACCCAGTACTTC. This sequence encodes CATSERTGLGETQYF.

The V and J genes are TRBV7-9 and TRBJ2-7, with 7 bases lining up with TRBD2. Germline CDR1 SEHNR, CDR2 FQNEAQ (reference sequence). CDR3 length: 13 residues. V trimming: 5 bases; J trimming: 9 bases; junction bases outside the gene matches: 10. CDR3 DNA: TGTGCCAGCAGCCCTGGTGGTTGGGGGGGGCAGTACTTC. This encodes CASSPGGWGGQYF.

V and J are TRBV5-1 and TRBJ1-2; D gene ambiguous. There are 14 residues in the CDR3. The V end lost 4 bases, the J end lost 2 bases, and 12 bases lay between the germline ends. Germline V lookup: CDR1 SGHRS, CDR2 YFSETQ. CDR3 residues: CASSATDPNYGYTF. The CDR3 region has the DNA TGCGCCAGCAGCGCAACAGACCCAAACTATGGCTACACCTTC.

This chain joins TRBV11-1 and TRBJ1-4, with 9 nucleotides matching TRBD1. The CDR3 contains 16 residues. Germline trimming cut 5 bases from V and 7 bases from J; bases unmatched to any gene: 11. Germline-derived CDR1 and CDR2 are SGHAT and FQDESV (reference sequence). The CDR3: CASSNDRGRMREKLFF. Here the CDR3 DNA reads TGTGCCAGCAGCAATGACAGGGGGAGGATGCGTGAAAAACTGTTTTTT.

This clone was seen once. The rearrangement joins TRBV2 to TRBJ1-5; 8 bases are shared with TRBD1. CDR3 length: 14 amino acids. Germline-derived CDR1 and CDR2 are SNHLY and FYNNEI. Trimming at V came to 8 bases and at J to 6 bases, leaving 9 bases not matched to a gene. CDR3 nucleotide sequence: TGTGCCAGCGGAAAGGACAGGGTCAGTCAGCCCCAGCATTTT. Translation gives CASGKDRVSQPQHF.